A selection of T cell receptor beta chains follows, all from one sample in a study of T-cell reconstitution after alpha-beta-depleted transplantation in children. TCRdb redid the calling of the PCR reads with MiXCR, one entry per CDR3 protein. The sample gives 450,000 to 700,000 distinct CDR3 sequences, 25% to 30% of which show up once; under 45% is in the top ten. The sequenced sample was PBMCs, obtained before TCRalphabeta/CD19-depleted stem cell transplant. The receptors here all came from a boy less than two years old with Wiskott-Aldrich syndrome, due to receive a stem cell transplant. The CDR3 runs from the conserved cysteine through the conserved F or W. The order of the fields is clone size, V gene, J gene, D gene, CDR3 protein, CDR3 DNA. D genes are given only for firm matches. Rows give clone size only sometimes, using once, few, many, or a class for an expanded clone.

.,TRBV14,TRBJ2-1,TRBD1,CASALRQGGNNEQFF,TGTGCCAGCGCTCTTCGACAGGGGGGGAACAATGAGCAGTTCTTC
.,TRBV20-1,TRBJ2-7,.,CSAYRKPHRLNEQYF,TGCAGTGCTTACAGAAAACCGCATCGATTAAACGAGCAGTACTTC
.,TRBV29-1,TRBJ1-1,.,CSVEVQVVTEAFF,TGCAGCGTTGAAGTCCAAGTAGTCACTGAAGCTTTCTTT
.,TRBV7-2,TRBJ1-1,.,CASSLHTNTEAFF,TGTGCCAGCAGCTTACATACGAACACTGAAGCTTTCTTT
few,TRBV20-1,TRBJ2-4,TRBD2,CSARLGLAGVAKNIQYF,TGCAGTGCTAGACTGGGACTAGCGGGAGTAGCCAAAAACATTCAGTACTTC
few,TRBV24-1,TRBJ2-2,.,CATSDLSLAGELFF,TGTGCCACCAGTGATCTGAGTTTGGCCGGGGAGCTGTTTTTT
few,TRBV20-1,TRBJ1-2,.,CSGGPNYGYTF,TGCAGCGGGGGGCCTAACTATGGCTACACCTTC
.,TRBV3-1,TRBJ1-1,.,CASSQETSEAFF,TGTGCCAGCAGCCAAGAGACTTCTGAAGCTTTCTTT
.,TRBV12-5,TRBJ2-3,TRBD2,CASGLAAGTSTDTQYF,TGTGCTAGTGGTCTCGCAGCGGGGACTAGCACAGATACGCAGTATTTT
.,TRBV9,TRBJ2-5,TRBD2,CASSVRGESGRAGAPKTQYF,TGTGCCAGCAGCGTAAGGGGGGAAAGCGGGAGGGCCGGCGCCCCGAAGACCCAGTACTTC
few,TRBV20-1,TRBJ2-1,TRBD2,CSAGLGAGGYNEQFF,TGCAGTGCGGGCCTTGGGGCGGGAGGTTACAATGAGCAGTTCTTC
.,TRBV7-2,TRBJ1-6,.,CASSPHRGIPPPLHF,TGTGCCAGCAGCCCGCACCGGGGGATCCCCCCACCCCTCCACTTT
few,TRBV9,TRBJ1-1,.,CASSVSPVGTEAFF,TGTGCCAGCAGCGTAAGTCCGGTGGGCACTGAAGCTTTCTTT
few,TRBV5-1,TRBJ2-5,.,CASARRDQETQYF,TGCGCCAGCGCGAGGCGCGATCAAGAGACCCAGTACTTC
few,TRBV5-1,TRBJ2-1,.,CASSLEVAGTNEQFF,TGCGCCAGCAGCTTGGAGGTGGCGGGGACCAATGAGCAGTTCTTC
.,TRBV5-1,TRBJ2-1,.,CASGLGLSSYNEQFF,TGCGCCAGCGGATTAGGTCTGAGCTCCTACAATGAGCAGTTCTTC
.,TRBV27,TRBJ2-5,.,CASSPGFREETQYF,TGTGCCAGCAGTCCCGGTTTTAGGGAGGAGACCCAGTACTTC
few,TRBV20-1,TRBJ2-5,.,CSARADIETQYF,TGCAGTGCTCGTGCGGACATCGAGACCCAGTACTTC
few,TRBV7-2,TRBJ2-5,.,CASSLERSRAQYF,TGTGCCAGCAGCTTAGAACGGTCCAGGGCCCAGTACTTC
few,TRBV5-1,TRBJ2-3,.,CASSSILGTDTQYF,TGCGCCAGCAGCTCCATACTTGGCACAGATACGCAGTATTTT
.,TRBV5-1,TRBJ2-1,TRBD2,CASSFGLAGGLDEQFF,TGCGCCAGCAGCTTTGGGCTAGCGGGAGGACTCGATGAGCAGTTCTTC
few,TRBV13,TRBJ2-3,.,CASSFRPGTQYF,TGTGCCAGCAGCTTTCGGCCGGGTACGCAGTATTTT
few,TRBV12-3/TRBV12-4,TRBJ2-5,.,CASSFVAGQGGKTQYF,TGTGCCAGCAGTTTTGTCGCCGGGCAGGGTGGGAAGACCCAGTACTTC
few,TRBV4-2,TRBJ2-1,TRBD2,CASSASWREAHNEQFF,TGTGCCAGCAGCGCCTCCTGGCGGGAGGCGCACAATGAGCAGTTCTTC
.,TRBV7-9,TRBJ1-2,TRBD1,CASSLTGDGYTF,TGTGCCAGCAGCTTGACAGGGGATGGCTACACCTTC
.,TRBV20-1,TRBJ2-4,.,CSAHRVAVLAKNIQYF,TGCAGTGCCCACCGGGTGGCGGTCCTAGCCAAAAACATTCAGTACTTC
few,TRBV27,TRBJ2-7,TRBD1,CASRDIGTGSYEQYF,TGTGCCAGCAGAGATATTGGGACAGGGAGCTACGAGCAGTACTTC
.,TRBV3-1,TRBJ2-1,TRBD2,CASSQDTSGRGDEQFF,TGTGCCAGCAGCCAAGATACTAGCGGGAGGGGGGATGAGCAGTTCTTC
.,TRBV28,TRBJ1-3,TRBD1,CASSPGTALEISSGNTIYF,TGTGCCAGCAGTCCCGGGACAGCCCTGGAGATTTCCTCTGGAAACACCATATATTTT
.,TRBV2,TRBJ2-3,.,CASRPDGDNQYF,TGTGCCAGCAGGCCCGATGGAGACAATCAGTATTTT
.,TRBV2,TRBJ2-2,.,CASRAEYGELFF,TGTGCCAGCAGGGCGGAGTATGGGGAGCTGTTTTTT
few,TRBV6-1,TRBJ2-5,.,CASSQGGKETQYF,TGTGCCAGCAGTCAGGGGGGGAAAGAGACCCAGTACTTC
few,TRBV12-3/TRBV12-4,TRBJ2-7,.,CASSLGLNQYF,TGTGCCAGCAGTTTAGGACTTAATCAGTACTTC
.,TRBV5-6,TRBJ2-6,.,CASTNRRRSLLGANVLTF,TGTGCCAGCACCAACAGGAGGAGAAGCCTCCTCGGGGCCAACGTCCTGACTTTC
once,TRBV5-1,TRBJ2-3,.,CASSLAKDVDTQYF,TGCGCCAGCAGCTTGGCCAAGGACGTGGATACGCAGTATTTT
.,TRBV5-1,TRBJ2-7,.,CASSLVSAGAYSYEQYF,TGCGCCAGCAGCTTGGTTAGCGCGGGGGCTTACTCCTACGAGCAGTACTTC
few,TRBV10-1,TRBJ2-2,TRBD2,CASKESGGANTGELFF,TGCGCCAGCAAAGAATCGGGAGGGGCGAACACCGGGGAGCTGTTTTTT
once,TRBV20-1,TRBJ2-7,.,CSASSTVVSYEQYF,TGCAGTGCTAGTAGTACAGTCGTTTCCTACGAGCAGTACTTC
.,TRBV4-1,TRBJ2-1,TRBD2,CASSQGVAGGYNEQFF,TGCGCCAGCAGCCAAGGGGTAGCGGGAGGGTACAATGAGCAGTTCTTC
.,TRBV7-2,TRBJ2-7,TRBD2,CASSLIGGRASEQYF,TGTGCCAGCAGCTTAATCGGCGGGAGGGCCAGCGAGCAGTACTTC
.,TRBV11-3,TRBJ2-4,.,CASSLEAGNIQYF,TGTGCCAGCAGCTTAGAGGCAGGAAACATTCAGTACTTC
many,TRBV11-1,TRBJ2-3,.,CASSYRTSPDTQYF,TGTGCCAGCAGCTACCGAACGTCGCCAGATACGCAGTATTTT
.,TRBV12-3/TRBV12-4,TRBJ2-1,.,CASSFRPTNQQFF,TGTGCCAGCAGTTTTAGACCAACCAATCAGCAGTTCTTC
.,TRBV2,TRBJ2-3,TRBD2,CASRLTSGWTDTQYF,TGTGCCAGCAGATTGACTAGCGGGTGGACAGATACGCAGTATTTT
.,TRBV10-3,TRBJ2-1,TRBD2,CAIRGLAGGTNEQFF,TGTGCCATCAGGGGACTAGCGGGAGGTACGAATGAGCAGTTCTTC
.,TRBV4-2,TRBJ2-7,TRBD2,CASSQGFGGDSPYEQYF,TGTGCCAGCAGCCAAGGATTCGGGGGGGACTCCCCCTACGAGCAGTACTTC
few,TRBV14,TRBJ2-7,TRBD1,CASSRLQGNEQYF,TGTGCCAGCAGCCGGTTACAGGGGAACGAGCAGTACTTC
.,TRBV7-2,TRBJ1-2,.,CASSQRGRVYGYTF,TGTGCCAGCAGCCAGCGGGGTCGGGTATATGGCTACACCTTC
few,TRBV7-3,TRBJ2-1,.,CASSSKGGNEQFF,TGTGCCAGCAGCTCAAAAGGGGGAAATGAGCAGTTCTTC
few,TRBV10-3,TRBJ2-3,.,CASQARRTDTQYF,TGTGCCTCGCAGGCGCGGAGGACAGATACGCAGTATTTT